The TCR beta chain described here comes from a study of CD8 T cells in Susac syndrome. RNA in amounts of about 0.5 to 1 ug was reverse transcribed with random hexamers. TCRdb fed the immunoSEQ multiplex PCR reads into MiXCR, producing one record per CDR3 protein. The sample lists tens of thousands of distinct CDR3 sequences, around 90% occurring once. This CDR3 has 15 amino acids. The V and J ends lost 5 bases and 0 bases respectively, with 10 bases between them. Germline V gene sequence: CDR1 WNHNN, CDR2 SYGVQD (reference sequence). The TCR was taken from a human donor with multiple sclerosis. Sequenced input: CD8+ T cells from PBMCs. The genes are TRBV10-1 and TRBJ2-2, with TRBD2 as a possible D gene (6 bases). The DNA for the CDR3 is TGCGCCAGCAGTTGGGGGGACGCGAACACCGGGGAGCTGTTTTTT. Amino acids: CASSWGDANTGELFF.